This T cell receptor (beta chain) was recovered during a study of identical twins. TCRdb re-called the 5' RACE reads with MiXCR, one entry per CDR3 protein. The table has roughly 1.6 million distinct CDR3 sequences, around 29% seen once. General observations from the study: The more abundant beta clonotypes in cord blood had fewer insertions, and memory repertoires did not show this.

This clonotype was observed a single time. Its antigen is not identified. This sequence originates from a newborn girl in good health. The sequencing input was cord blood.

In nucleotides, the CDR3 is TGTGCCACCAGTGACCCGAGGACTAGCGGGAGGGGGAATGAGCAGTTCTTC. The encoded protein is CATSDPRTSGRGNEQFF. This chain joins TRBV24-1 and TRBJ2-1; 15 positions match TRBD2. Per germline, CDR1 KGHDR and CDR2 SFDVKD. CDR3 length equals 17 residues. The V segment lost 4 bases and the J segment 7 bases; nucleotides outside the gene matches: 7.